These 24 T cell receptor beta chains share one sample of origin, sequenced in a study of T cell repertoires in cytomegalovirus infection. Their cognate antigens are unknown. Each CDR3 protein is one row after TCRdb ran MiXCR on the reads. This sample has about 470,000 distinct CDR3 sequences; about 39% occur once, and the top ten carry approximately 40%. Sample: cultured PBMCs, taken from culture after CMV antigen stimulation. The receptors were sampled from a human donor in good health (CMV status not recorded). Some clones in this sample may be carry-over from other donors' samples.

The chain couples TRBV7-8 to TRBJ2-1; 9 positions agree with TRBD1. Trimming took 6 bases from V and 3 from J; bases not matched to a gene: 6. Germline V gene data show CDR1 as SGHVS and CDR2 as FQNEAQ. This CDR3 has 15 residues. Here the CDR3 DNA reads TGTGCCAGCAGATCGTCGGGACAGGGCTACAATGAGCAGTTCTTC. Its translation is CASRSSGQGYNEQFF.

This clonotype was counted between two and nine times. The V gene is TRBV7-6, the J gene TRBJ2-7, with TRBD1 matching 7 bases. Trimming took 8 bases from V and 3 from J; bases not matched to a gene: 7. CDR1 SGHVS and CDR2 FNYEAQ come from the germline V gene. The CDR3 contains 13 residues. CDR3 in amino acids: CASGLRGFYEQYF. The CDR3 DNA follows: TGTGCCAGCGGACTCAGGGGGTTCTACGAGCAGTACTTC.

Only a few counts were recorded for this clonotype. The chain joins TRBV11-2 to TRBJ2-2, with D tentatively TRBD1 or TRBD2 (6 bases each). Germline CDR1 is SGHAT and CDR2 is FQNNGV. The CDR3 length is 13 residues. V was clipped by 5 bases and J by 4 bases, with 8 bases between them. The CDR3 DNA reads TGTGCCAGCAGCAAGGGGGGCACCGGGGAGCTGTTTTTT. Encoded protein: CASSKGGTGELFF.

The chain has TRBV7-2 and TRBJ1-6; 10 bases agree with TRBD1. Per the germline V gene, CDR1 is SGHTA and CDR2 is FQGNSA. The CDR3 runs to 15 residues. V lost 3 bases to trimming and J lost 9 bases; unmatched junction nucleotides: 5. This chain's CDR3 is CASSFRDRGGSPLHF. For the CDR3, the DNA is TGTGCCAGCAGCTTCCGGGACAGGGGTGGTTCACCCCTCCACTTT.

This clonotype was picked up a small number of times. The chain links TRBV7-2 to TRBJ2-5; tentatively, D is TRBD1 (6 bases). V was shortened by 4 bases and J by 4 bases, with 10 bases between the two germline ends. This CDR3 has 13 residues. Germline CDR1 is SGHTA and CDR2 is FQGNSA. CDR3 residues: CASSSLGAETQYF. The CDR3 DNA reads TGTGCCAGCAGCTCTCTGGGGGCAGAGACCCAGTACTTC.

This clonotype was counted a single time. The rearrangement joins TRBV7-9 to TRBJ2-7, with D possibly TRBD1 on 5 matching bases. With 4 bases removed from V and 1 base from J, the gap between germline ends came to 11 bases. Germline values: CDR1 SEHNR, CDR2 FQNEAQ (reference sequence). The CDR3 has 14 residues. CDR3 sequence reads: CASSSGAFSYEQYF. In DNA form, the CDR3 reads TGTGCCAGCAGCTCTGGGGCTTTTTCCTACGAGCAGTACTTC.

This clonotype was seen only a few times. V and J are TRBV7-2 and TRBJ2-1; tentative D call: TRBD2 (6 bases). The CDR3 spans 14 residues. V was cut by 5 bases and J by 7 bases, with 15 bases left in between. Germline-derived CDR1 and CDR2 are SGHTA and FQGNSA. This CDR3 is CASSPRLLANEQFF. The CDR3 nucleotides are TGTGCCAGCAGCCCACGTCTCCTAGCGAATGAGCAGTTCTTC. The full variable domain, rest sourced from reference TRBV7-2 and TRBJ2-1, is GAGVSQSPSNKVTEKGKDVELRCDPISGHTALYWYRQSLGQGLEFLIYFQGNSAPDKSGLPSDRFSAERTGGSVSTLTIQRTQQEDSAVYLCASSPRLLANEQFFGPGTRLTVL.

The chain carries TRBV4-1 and TRBJ1-2; the D gene is possibly TRBD1 (6 bases). This CDR3 comprises 14 residues. Trimming cost V 4 bases and J 4 bases, with 13 bases left between them. The germline V gene has CDR1 MGHRA and CDR2 YSYEKL. CDR3 DNA: TGCGCCAGCAGCCCAAGGACAGCCACCTATGGCTACACCTTC. Amino acid sequence: CASSPRTATYGYTF.

This clonotype has just a few counts. This sequence joins TRBV6-5 and TRBJ2-1; the match to TRBD2 covers 8 bases. From germline, CDR1 is MNHEY and CDR2 SVGAGI. V dropped 6 bases and J dropped 4; count of bases not matched to a gene: 8. CDR3 length: 15 amino acids. CDR3 sequence (DNA): TGTGCCAGCAGCTCCACCGGGACTAGGTACAATGAGCAGTTCTTC. Translating it yields CASSSTGTRYNEQFF.

This clonotype came up a few times. The chain links TRBV7-2 to TRBJ2-7; D gene ambiguous. The germline V gene encodes CDR1 SGHTA and CDR2 FQGNSA. The CDR3 is made up of 14 amino acids. V lost 0 bases and J 0 bases, leaving 6 bases between the germline ends. Written as DNA, the CDR3 is TGTGCCAGCAGCTTAGCTACACCCTCCTACGAGCAGTACTTC. It yields the protein CASSLATPSYEQYF. The variable domain in full, completed from reference TRBV7-2 and TRBJ2-7, reads GAGVSQSPSNKVTEKGKDVELRCDPISGHTALYWYRQSLGQGLEFLIYFQGNSAPDKSGLPSDRFSAERTGGSVSTLTIQRTQQEDSAVYLCASSLATPSYEQYFGPGTRLTVT.

The J gene is TRBJ1-5, the V gene TRBV20-1, with D hard to call. The CDR3 consists of 15 residues. The germline V gene encodes CDR1 DFQATT and CDR2 SNEGSKA (reference sequence). V was pared by 6 bases and J by 0 bases, with 15 bases between. CDR3 in DNA: TGCAGTGCACGCATCACCGGTTATAGCAATCAGCCCCAGCATTTT. This encodes CSARITGYSNQPQHF.

V is TRBV29-1 and J is TRBJ2-1; 10 bases line up with TRBD2. CDR1 and CDR2 (germline): SQVTM, ANQGSEA. The CDR3 covers 13 residues. V lost 7 bases and J lost 8; bases outside the gene matches: 8. The CDR3 region has the DNA TGCAGCGCAAGCGGGGGGGCCTCTGATGAGCAGTTCTTC. Translation gives CSASGGASDEQFF.

The V call is TRBV7-2, the J call TRBJ1-6; the D is unclear. V was shortened by 4 bases and J by 10 bases, with 8 bases between the two germline ends. The CDR3 is 12 amino acids. CDR1 is SGHTA, CDR2 FQGNSA, per germline. DNA for the CDR3: TGTGCCAGCAGCTATCAGAACTCACCCCTCCACTTT. Amino acids: CASSYQNSPLHF.

There are a few counts of this clonotype. The rearrangement uses TRBV5-6 and TRBJ2-7; 10 bases align to TRBD2. The CDR3 spans 14 residues. V lost 3 bases to trimming and J lost 3 bases; unmatched junction nucleotides: 3. Germline V gene lookup returns CDR1 SGHDT and CDR2 YYEEEE. CDR3 loop: CASSSGLAYYEQYF. The CDR3 DNA sequence: TGTGCCAGCAGCTCGGGACTAGCGTACTACGAGCAGTACTTC.

The chain employs TRBV7-9 and TRBJ1-1; D uncertain. V was trimmed by 5 bases and J by 3 bases, leaving 13 bases between them. CDR1 SEHNR and CDR2 FQNEAQ come from the germline V gene (reference sequence). This CDR3 spans 14 amino acids. CDR3 loop: CASSLGEVDTEAFF. The CDR3 DNA sequence: TGTGCCAGCAGCCTGGGAGAGGTAGACACTGAAGCTTTCTTT.

This clonotype was counted a few times. This rearrangement joins TRBV6-6 to TRBJ2-3; D remains ambiguous. From germline, CDR1 is MNHNY and CDR2 SVGAGI (reference sequence). The CDR3 sequence is 12 residues long. V was clipped by 2 bases and J by 9 bases, with 9 bases between them. The CDR3: CASSYLGFTQYF. The CDR3 bases are TGTGCCAGCAGTTACCTGGGGTTCACGCAGTATTTT.

The V and J genes are TRBV5-1 and TRBJ2-1; TRBD2 matches 9 bases. This CDR3 comprises 15 residues. Germline CDR1 SGHRS, CDR2 YFSETQ. V lost 4 bases and J lost 9; bases outside the gene matches: 11. The CDR3 bases are TGCGCCAGCAGCGATGGTAGCGGGGGAATTGTTGAGCAGTTCTTC. Translation gives CASSDGSGGIVEQFF.

This clonotype has only a few counts. The V call is TRBV18, the J call TRBJ2-7, with D possibly being TRBD1 (6 bases). Trimming left V 4 bases short and J 6 bases short, with 13 bases between. The CDR3 runs to 13 residues. CDR1 and CDR2 (germline): KGHSH, LQKENI. In DNA, the CDR3 is TGTGCCAGCTCACGCGAAGGGGGTCGCGAGCAGTACTTC. Translation: CASSREGGREQYF.

This clonotype turned up a few times. The chain has TRBV7-2 and TRBJ2-3; 7 bases match TRBD2. From germline, CDR1 is SGHTA and CDR2 FQGNSA. CDR3 length equals 14 residues. V gave up 7 bases and J gave up 0 bases; unmatched junction bases: 4. The CDR3 loop is CASKAGESTDTQYF. The CDR3, as DNA: TGTGCCAGCAAGGCGGGGGAAAGCACAGATACGCAGTATTTT.

Only a few counts were recorded for this clonotype. V is TRBV10-3 and J is TRBJ2-7; D possibly corresponds to TRBD2 (7 bases). Trimming took off 7 bases at V and 1 base at J, with 8 bases between the two ends. Germline assignment: CDR1 ENHRY and CDR2 SYGVKD. There are 12 residues in the CDR3. The CDR3 nucleotides are TGTGCCATCAAGGGGGGGTCCTACGAGCAGTACTTC. As protein: CAIKGGSYEQYF.

This clonotype was counted once. The chain carries TRBV6-6 and TRBJ2-7, with 8 bases lining up with TRBD1. J gave up 2 bases and V 6 bases, and 6 bases lay outside the gene matches. This CDR3 has 14 amino acids. Germline CDR1 MNHNY, CDR2 SVGAGI (reference sequence). The CDR3, as DNA: TGTGCCAGCAGAGACAGGGGCTTGACCTACGAGCAGTACTTC. Translation: CASRDRGLTYEQYF.

This rearrangement joins TRBV7-9 to TRBJ2-3; D unclear. There are 15 residues in the CDR3. The germline V gene has CDR1 SEHNR and CDR2 FQNEAQ (reference sequence). V was trimmed by 3 bases and J by 0 bases, leaving 10 bases between them. The CDR3 protein is CASSLVGISTDTQYF. In DNA form, the CDR3 reads TGTGCCAGCAGCTTGGTTGGAATAAGCACAGATACGCAGTATTTT.

This clonotype was seen a few times. This chain joins TRBV7-2 and TRBJ2-7; TRBD2 agrees at 12 bases. The CDR3 contains 18 residues. Trimming took 4 bases from V and 6 from J; bases not matched to a gene: 16. Germline assignment: CDR1 SGHTA and CDR2 FQGNSA. CDR3 loop: CASSSNYLAGGLAGEQYF. CDR3 nucleotide sequence: TGTGCCAGCAGCTCCAACTATCTAGCGGGGGGGCTAGCCGGCGAGCAGTACTTC. The whole variable domain, remainder taken from reference TRBV7-2 and TRBJ2-7, is GAGVSQSPSNKVTEKGKDVELRCDPISGHTALYWYRQSLGQGLEFLIYFQGNSAPDKSGLPSDRFSAERTGGSVSTLTIQRTQQEDSAVYLCASSSNYLAGGLAGEQYFGPGTRLTVT.

The chain has TRBV7-2 and TRBJ2-3; D possibly uses TRBD1 or TRBD2 (5 bases each). From germline, CDR1 is SGHTA and CDR2 FQGNSA. V dropped 1 base and J dropped 6 bases, with 17 bases sitting between them. The CDR3 is 16 amino acids. As DNA, the CDR3 is TGTGCCAGCAGCTTAGAGGGGACCACCCGAGGGGATACGCAGTATTTT. Translation: CASSLEGTTRGDTQYF. Variable domain in full (rest from reference TRBV7-2 and TRBJ2-3): GAGVSQSPSNKVTEKGKDVELRCDPISGHTALYWYRQSLGQGLEFLIYFQGNSAPDKSGLPSDRFSAERTGGSVSTLTIQRTQQEDSAVYLCASSLEGTTRGDTQYFGPGTRLTVL.